The clone carrying this TCR beta chain has only a few counts. This sample is drawn from a study of shared T cell receptors in the human thymus. The method was immunoSEQ multiplex PCR; TCRdb's version includes in-frame clones alone and lacks a portion of them. The sample contains 450,000 to 650,000 clones, 75% to 85% of which appear only once. CDR3 size: 18 residues. Unmatched junction bases numbered 15, after V lost 4 bases and J lost 4 bases. Germline CDR1 SGHKS, CDR2 YYEKEE (reference sequence). The data were also submitted as part of a second study, on human thymus T cells. From that study: An apparent bias in V and J gene usage was seen in thymic and blood repertoires.

V is TRBV5-5 and J is TRBJ2-7, with 12 bases lining up with TRBD2. What was sequenced was thymocytes. The clonotype was recovered from a boy younger than two with a congenital heart defect. Here the CDR3 reads CASSPPSGRAFLPYEQYF. CDR3 nucleotide sequence: TGTGCCAGCAGCCCCCCTAGCGGGAGGGCCTTCCTCCCGTACGAGCAGTACTTC.